The following is a TCR beta chain sequence with its context. Antigen: not known. The V end was cut by 8 bases, the J end by 0 bases, with 16 bases between. Germline CDR1 is MNHNY and CDR2 is SVGAGI (reference sequence). The CDR3 runs to 16 residues. In TCRdb, the 5' RACE reads were re-called with MiXCR into one record per CDR3 protein. The table lists fewer than 350,000 distinct CDR3 sequences, roughly 8.2% of them singletons, with 22% in the top ten. These data belong to a study of T-cell memory formation after mild COVID-19. Overall study findings and caveats: Contracting CD4+ clones lay largely in CM and EM, with CD8+ ones residing in EMRA. The study detected some responding clones in pre-infection memory, suggesting cross-reactive memory joined.

The rearrangement uses TRBV6-6 and TRBJ2-2, with D tentatively TRBD2 (6 bases). This receptor was obtained from a man between 18 and 35 years old who had mild COVID-19 (a few samples of this study predate the infection). Cell type and time point are not known. Sequencing was carried out using PBMCs or a T cell subset sorted from them (not recorded which). The CDR3 DNA is TGTGCCAGCTCTGCGGGGCTTACCGCGAACACCGGGGAGCTGTTTTTT. Translated, it gives CASSAGLTANTGELFF.